This T cell receptor beta chain was recorded in a study of T cells expressing NK-cell markers. Study-level information: TCR beta repertoires came from sorted CD3+CD56+NKG2C+, CD3+CD56+NKG2C- and CD3+CD56-NKG2C+ T cells.

Germline CDR1 and CDR2: SSHAT and FNYEAQ (reference sequence). This CDR3 contains 13 residues. Study-wide results and caveats: Among four donors, these clonotypes also ranked first in the CD3+CD56-NKG2C+ fraction.

Of note for this clonotype: Its matching antigen is unknown.

Generation of TCR beta cDNA was performed by 5'RACE template switching incorporating UMIs. TCRdb re-called the 5' RACE reads; one entry per CDR3 protein, DNA not given. Its table records approximately 380,000 distinct CDR3 sequences. The sequence was obtained from a man aged 18 to 69 in good health. Sequenced material: blood T cells: a sorted CD56 or NKG2C T cell subset, CD4+ or CD8+ T cells, or bulk PBMC T cells (not recorded which). This chain connects TRBV7-7 to TRBJ2-1; TCRdb picks TRBD2, but there is no DNA to check that call. The CDR3 here is CASSRRLESEQFF.